The present T cell receptor beta chain was sequenced within a study of blood T cell repertoires in COVID-19 (dated by TCRdb to 2018 to 2020). General notes on the study: The collaborator samples originated in the United States, Italy and Spain and spanned the acute and convalescent phases of COVID-19. The material from the prospective study consisted of cDNA or gDNA derived from T cells, B-cell-depleted T cells, or PBMCs. The dataset comprised deeply sampled blood TCRbeta repertoires from subjects exposed to, actively infected with, or recovered from COVID-19. The repertoires were released in a freely available public database meant as a resource for research on the immune response to SARS-CoV-2. The samples were drawn from two sources: the first 160 participants of the ongoing ImmuneRACE study, and 1,254 subjects contributed by 6 global collaborators. Nearly every sample came with metadata listing a de-identified subject ID, COVID-19 status, age in years and sex. Where available, HLA class I and class II types were taken from metadata supplied by the sample provider and were not determined by assay-based typing. Study-level results and caveats: Clinical and demographic metadata were provided uncurated, with the amount varying by source and participant.

Comments on this clone: The antigen this receptor binds is unknown. Per-base quality was not reported, and no clone a single base away is much larger than it.

TCRbeta CDR3 regions were amplified from genomic DNA using the immunoSEQ Assay, a bias-controlled multiplex PCR. The study's own analysis went as follows. Within the assay, amplification of reference gene primers was used to estimate how many nucleated cells each sample contained. To quantify the absolute abundance of each unique TCRbeta CDR3 rearrangement, sequence reads were collapsed and filtered. For each sample, productive Simpson clonality was calculated as the square root of Simpson's diversity index across productive rearrangements. TCRdb carries this immuneACCESS record with in-frame sequences only. Its versions omit some clonotypes, under half of them owing to an unresolved V gene in the studies checked, with the rest unexplained. Clone size and the V and J calls come from that table; the DNA yielded D and trimming. This sample comprises tens of thousands of clones, around nine tenths of them detected only once. Roughly 5% of the sample belongs to the ten largest clones.

At one collaborating source in Seattle, patients were enrolled during active infection and were followed longitudinally through the course of disease. Whole blood was collected in K2EDTA tubes by collaborating institutions according to the institutions' own protocols. Collaborator samples were shipped for TCRbeta analysis as frozen whole blood, isolated PBMCs, or DNA extracted from either sample type. The sample was peripheral blood. The receptor comes from a man aged 60 to 69 with COVID-19, enrolled during active disease.

The CDR3 has the sequence CASSYLTGPYEQYF. The DNA sequence is given as TGTGCCAGCAGCTACTTGACAGGGCCCTACGAGCAGTACTTC. The chain couples TRBV11-2 to TRBJ2-7; 7 central bases correspond to TRBD1. Based on the germline V gene, the CDR1 and CDR2 sequences are SGHAT and FQNNGV. Reading from cysteine to phenylalanine, the CDR3 counts 14 amino acids. Kept here is only the CDR3 DNA, which spans 42 bases and is read in frame from base 1. Compared with germline, V lacks 4 bases and J lacks 2 bases; bases without a gene match: 5.